This T cell receptor beta chain was sequenced during a study of T cells in Graves' hyperthyroidism and ophthalmopathy. Study-level points and caveats: Ophthalmopathy cases were set apart from stable hyperthyroidism by a 13 V-J model. Most clonotypes expanded in thyroid above 0.001 were likewise present in blood.

A word on this clonotype: The antigen remains unidentified.

There were TCR beta CDR3 regions amplified from RNA transcripts. TCR CDR3 underwent first-round RT-PCR with the HTBI primer set. TCRdb processed the multiplex PCR reads anew with MiXCR; each CDR3 protein has one entry. The sample consists of about 550,000 distinct CDR3 sequences, roughly 20% of them appearing once. The CDR3 sequence is 13 residues long. With 6 bases removed from V and 3 bases from J, the gap between germline ends came to 8 bases. Germline V gene lookup returns CDR1 MNHNS and CDR2 SASEGT. The chain recombines TRBV6-1 with TRBJ2-2, with no clear D. The TCR sequence derives from a man aged 18 to 30 with Graves' hyperthyroidism. Sequencing used blood. As DNA, the CDR3 is TGTGCCAGCAGCGCCCACTACACCGGGGAGCTGTTTTTT. Its translation is CASSAHYTGELFF.